A single sample is the source of the 22 T cell receptor beta chains below, sequenced in a study of shared clonotypes between healthy human individuals. Only in-frame clones appear in the TCRdb table, and some are missing; sequencing was by immunoSEQ multiplex PCR. The sample consists of more than 2 million clones, about 95% of them appearing once. Naive CD8 cells lacked CD45RO, underwent positive selection for CCR7 and left out terminally differentiated effector memory CD45RA+ cells. The specimen sequenced was naive CD8+ T cells sorted from blood. Source of these receptors: a man in his late teens or twenties in good health.

The genes are TRBV23-1 and TRBJ2-4; D call uncertain. TRBV23-1 is annotated as an ORF whose role is uncertain. Trimming shortened V by 4 bases and J by 6 bases, and 7 bases separated the two germline ends. This CDR3 is built from 12 residues. The CDR3 DNA is TGCGCCAGCAGTCGGAAGCGAAACATTCAGTACTTC. This gives the protein CASSRKRNIQYF.

The chain combines TRBV10-2 with TRBJ2-7; 8 bases map to TRBD2. The V and J ends lost 2 bases and 0 bases, in that order; junction bases with no gene match: 3. CDR1 and CDR2 (germline): WSHSY, SAAADI. This CDR3 is 15 amino acids long. The CDR3 protein is CASSERREDSYEQYF. In nucleotides, the CDR3 is TGCGCCAGCAGTGAGAGGCGGGAGGACTCCTACGAGCAGTACTTC.

The chain joins TRBV9 to TRBJ1-4; D call uncertain. Germline lookup yields CDR1 SGDLS and CDR2 YYNGEE. Between the trimmed V and J ends, which lost 0 bases and 3 bases, there was a span of 12 bases. The CDR3 extends over 16 amino acids. The CDR3 nucleotides read TGTGCCAGCAGCGTAGAAGCAAAAGGGTCTAATGAAAAACTGTTTTTT. Protein sequence: CASSVEAKGSNEKLFF.

V gene TRBV5-4 combines with J gene TRBJ1-2, with no clear D. The CDR3 is 12 residues long. V lost 4 bases and J lost 3, with 7 bases in between. The germline V gene encodes CDR1 SGHNT and CDR2 YYREEE (reference sequence). The CDR3 DNA follows: TGTGCCAGCAGCCTCCGGGACTATGGCTACACCTTC. Translating it yields CASSLRDYGYTF.

This chain joins TRBV2 and TRBJ2-2; D might be TRBD1 (6 bases). Looked up from germline, CDR1 is SNHLY and CDR2 is FYNNEI. Trimming left V 1 base short and J 3 bases short, with 12 bases between. The CDR3 is made up of 16 amino acids. CDR3 sequence reads: CASSEGTVPDTGELFF. CDR3 DNA sequence: TGTGCCAGCAGTGAAGGGACAGTCCCTGACACCGGGGAGCTGTTTTTT.

The chain links TRBV7-2 to TRBJ2-1; TRBD2 matches at 11 bases. The CDR3 is made up of 15 amino acids. Germline V lookup: CDR1 SGHTA, CDR2 FQGNSA. The V and J ends lost 5 bases and 12 bases, in that order; junction bases with no gene match: 12. CDR3 residues: CASSIPSGGFWGQFF. CDR3 DNA: TGTGCCAGCAGCATCCCTAGCGGGGGGTTCTGGGGGCAGTTCTTC.

Concerning this clone itself: Other DNA sequences in the same sample also yield this CDR3. The V and J genes are TRBV19 and TRBJ2-7; weak D call: TRBD1 (5 bases). CDR3 size: 13 residues. Germline assignment: CDR1 LNHDA and CDR2 SQIVND (reference sequence). V shed 5 bases and J shed 2 bases, with 10 bases lying between them. CDR3 region: CASSFGQTYEQYF. CDR3 in DNA: TGTGCCAGTAGTTTTGGACAAACCTACGAGCAGTACTTC.

The rearrangement joins TRBV5-4 to TRBJ2-1; D remains ambiguous. The CDR3 has 16 residues. V was pared by 4 bases and J by 6 bases, with 20 bases between. Looked up from germline, CDR1 is SGHNT and CDR2 is YYREEE (reference sequence). In DNA form, the CDR3 reads TGTGCCAGCAGCCTACTCCCCCAGGAGTCCGCCAATGAGCAGTTCTTC. It encodes CASSLLPQESANEQFF.

This sequence joins TRBV7-9 and TRBJ2-5, with D unresolved. Germline V gene lookup returns CDR1 SEHNR and CDR2 FQNEAQ (reference sequence). CDR3 length equals 15 residues. Trimming stripped 5 bases from V and 2 bases from J, with 15 bases between. In nucleotides, the CDR3 is TGTGCCAGCAGCCCGACACTGGCGCTGCAAGAGACCCAGTACTTC. The encoded protein is CASSPTLALQETQYF.

The V gene is TRBV7-9, the J gene TRBJ1-1; weak D call: TRBD1 (5 bases). Per germline, CDR1 SEHNR and CDR2 FQNEAQ (reference sequence). The CDR3 covers 14 residues. V lost 2 bases, J lost 1 base, and 8 bases lay in between. Written as DNA, the CDR3 is TGTGCCAGCAGCTTATCTGGGGGGAACACTGAAGCTTTCTTT. Protein product: CASSLSGGNTEAFF.

The chain employs TRBV19 and TRBJ2-7; possibly TRBD1 for D (6 bases). V was shortened by 3 bases and J by 3 bases, with 9 bases between the two germline ends. The CDR3 sequence is 13 residues long. Germline V gives CDR1 LNHDA, CDR2 SQIVND (reference sequence). CDR3 sequence (DNA): TGTGCCAGTAGTATGGGGGCGGACTACGAGCAGTACTTC. Translating gives CASSMGADYEQYF. Filled out from reference TRBV19 and TRBJ2-7, the complete variable domain reads DGGITQSPKYLFRKEGQNVTLSCEQNLNHDAMYWYRQDPGQGLRLIYYSQIVNDFQKGDIAEGYSVSREKKESFPLTVTSAQKNPTAFYLCASSMGADYEQYFGPGTRLTVT.

As concerns this clone: The identical CDR3 is also encoded by other nucleotide sequences in the sample. This sequence joins TRBV7-9 and TRBJ2-1, with TRBD1 matching over 8 bases. This CDR3 contains 15 residues. Germline trimming cut 1 base from V and 6 bases from J; bases unmatched to any gene: 5. The germline V gene has CDR1 SEHNR and CDR2 FQNEAQ (reference sequence). CDR3 in DNA: TGTGCCAGCAGCTTAGTAGGACAGGGCTCCAATGAGCAGTTCTTC. Amino acid sequence: CASSLVGQGSNEQFF.

The chain couples TRBV19 to TRBJ2-7; 9 positions agree with TRBD1. V was pared by 5 bases and J by 3 bases, with 5 bases of the junction left unmatched. Germline V gene lookup returns CDR1 LNHDA and CDR2 SQIVND (reference sequence). This CDR3 spans 14 amino acids. This CDR3 is CASSLRTGVYEQYF. CDR3 nucleotides: TGTGCCAGTAGTCTCCGGACAGGGGTCTACGAGCAGTACTTC. Full variable domain (missing parts from reference TRBV19 and TRBJ2-7): DGGITQSPKYLFRKEGQNVTLSCEQNLNHDAMYWYRQDPGQGLRLIYYSQIVNDFQKGDIAEGYSVSREKKESFPLTVTSAQKNPTAFYLCASSLRTGVYEQYFGPGTRLTVT.

The V and J genes are TRBV7-6 and TRBJ2-1; D might be TRBD2 (5 bases). This CDR3 region has 13 residues. Germline assignment: CDR1 SGHVS and CDR2 FNYEAQ. V gave up 1 base and J gave up 8 bases, with 9 bases separating them. The CDR3 bases are TGTGCCAGCAGCTTAGGAGGGTTGGATGAGCAGTTCTTC. It translates to CASSLGGLDEQFF.

The chain is built from TRBV6-5 and TRBJ2-7, with D possibly being TRBD2 (7 bases). The CDR3 is 15 amino acids. Germline CDR1 MNHEY, CDR2 SVGAGI. Trimming took 2 bases from V and 1 from J, leaving 12 bases between them. The CDR3: CASSYGGAGSYEQYF. CDR3 nucleotide sequence: TGTGCCAGCAGTTACGGGGGGGCTGGTTCCTACGAGCAGTACTTC.

The J gene is TRBJ2-2, the V gene TRBV9; D is perhaps TRBD1 (6 bases). Trimming took 0 bases from V and 1 from J, leaving 7 bases between them. This CDR3 region has 15 residues. Per germline, CDR1 SGDLS and CDR2 YYNGEE. The CDR3 nucleotides are TGTGCCAGCAGCGTAGGGGACAAGAACACCGGGGAGCTGTTTTTT. Amino acid sequence: CASSVGDKNTGELFF. The variable domain in full, completed from reference TRBV9 and TRBJ2-2, reads DSGVTQTPKHLITATGQRVTLRCSPRSGDLSVYWYQQSLDQGLQFLIQYYNGEERAKGNILERFSAQQFPDLHSELNLSSLELGDSALYFCASSVGDKNTGELFFGEGSRLTVL.

This clone has a single count. The chain joins TRBV28 to TRBJ2-7, with D hard to call. V lost 2 bases to trimming and J lost 6 bases, with 11 bases between them. CDR3 size: 13 residues. Germline CDR1 and CDR2: MDHEN and SYDVKM. CDR3 protein: CASSLGSEFEQYF. The DNA of the CDR3 is TGTGCCAGCAGTTTAGGATCTGAGTTCGAGCAGTACTTC.

This clone appeared a single time. The chain recombines TRBV6-5 with TRBJ2-7, with D perhaps TRBD1 (7 bases). The CDR3 loop spans 15 amino acids. V lost 2 bases and J lost 6, with 17 bases in between. The germline V gene has CDR1 MNHEY and CDR2 SVGAGI. CDR3 nucleotides: TGTGCCAGCAGTTACCTTAAAGGAGGGGGCGGCGAGCAGTACTTC. Encoded protein: CASSYLKGGGGEQYF.

This chain joins TRBV10-1 and TRBJ2-5; D gene ambiguous. The germline CDR1 and CDR2 sequences are WNHNN and SYGVQD (reference sequence). This CDR3 has 16 residues. V was shortened by 0 bases and J by 1 base, with 12 bases between the two germline ends. The CDR3: CASSESLAPGQETQYF. As DNA, the CDR3 is TGCGCCAGCAGTGAGTCCCTTGCCCCGGGCCAAGAGACCCAGTACTTC.

The rearrangement joins TRBV29-1 to TRBJ2-1, with a possible D match to TRBD2 (6 bases). CDR3 size: 16 residues. Germline V gives CDR1 SQVTM, CDR2 ANQGSEA. V dropped 0 bases and J dropped 3 bases, with 15 bases sitting between them. The DNA for the CDR3 is TGCAGCGTTGAAGATGGCGCTAGCGTCTACTACAATGAGCAGTTCTTC. Its protein is CSVEDGASVYYNEQFF.

The chain has TRBV19 and TRBJ1-2, with 7 bases that match TRBD1. The CDR3 is made up of 16 amino acids. V gave up 4 bases and J gave up 1 base; unmatched junction bases: 9. Germline lookup yields CDR1 LNHDA and CDR2 SQIVND (reference sequence). Here the CDR3 reads CASSTVPGQSNYGYTF. The CDR3 region has the DNA TGTGCCAGTAGTACTGTCCCGGGACAGAGTAACTATGGCTACACCTTC.

This chain uses TRBV4-1 with TRBJ2-7, with 8 bases identical to TRBD1. Germline V gene data show CDR1 as MGHRA and CDR2 as YSYEKL. The CDR3 contains 15 residues. The V and J ends lost 1 base and 6 bases, in that order; junction bases with no gene match: 8. In DNA form, the CDR3 reads TGCGCCAGCAGCCAAGCGACAGGGGTGATCTCCGAGCAGTACTTC. This encodes CASSQATGVISEQYF.